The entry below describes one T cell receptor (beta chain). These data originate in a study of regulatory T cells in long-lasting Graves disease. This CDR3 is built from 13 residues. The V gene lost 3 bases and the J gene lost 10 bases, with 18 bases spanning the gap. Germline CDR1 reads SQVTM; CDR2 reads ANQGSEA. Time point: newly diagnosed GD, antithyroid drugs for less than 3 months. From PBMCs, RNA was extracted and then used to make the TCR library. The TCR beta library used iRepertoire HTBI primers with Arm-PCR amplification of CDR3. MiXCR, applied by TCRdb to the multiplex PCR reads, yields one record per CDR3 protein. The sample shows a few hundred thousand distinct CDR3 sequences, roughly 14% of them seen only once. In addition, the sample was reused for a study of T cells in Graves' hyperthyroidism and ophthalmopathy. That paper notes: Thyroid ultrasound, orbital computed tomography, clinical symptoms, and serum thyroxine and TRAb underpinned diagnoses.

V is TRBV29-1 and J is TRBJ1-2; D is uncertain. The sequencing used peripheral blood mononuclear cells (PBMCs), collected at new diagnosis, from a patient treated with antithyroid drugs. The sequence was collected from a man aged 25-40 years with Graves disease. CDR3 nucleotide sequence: TGCAGCGTTGATGGGCAGACCTATGGCGACTACACCTTC. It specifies CSVDGQTYGDYTF.